The 2 T cell receptor beta chains reported below all come from one sample, sequenced in a study of patients and donors after allogeneic stem cell transplantation. TCRdb re-called the RT-PCR reads through MiXCR, storing one row per CDR3 protein. The sample holds 70,000 or so distinct CDR3 sequences, about a quarter seen once. Material for sequencing was blood, either unsorted or a sorted T cell fraction (not recorded which). All receptors derive from a human donor who was either an allogeneic HSCT recipient or a stem cell or donor lymphocyte infusion donor (not recorded which). It is not recorded whose cells these are; they may come from a transplant donor.

This chain links TRBV4-3 with TRBJ2-2; D is perhaps TRBD1 (5 bases). The CDR3 has 16 residues. Germline CDR1 reads LGHNA; CDR2 reads YSLEER. V was shortened by 4 bases and J by 0 bases, with 12 bases between the two germline ends. The CDR3 sequence: CASSLEPGTNTGELFF. The CDR3 bases are TGCGCCAGCAGCCTAGAACCAGGGACGAACACCGGGGAGCTGTTTTTT.

CDR3 bases: TGTGCCAGCACCCTGCGAGGGACTAGCACCTACAATGAGCAGTTCTTC. Its translation is CASTLRGTSTYNEQFF. The chain couples TRBV11-3 to TRBJ2-1, with TRBD2 matching 9 bases. The CDR3 extends over 16 amino acids. Germline trimming cut 7 bases from V and 2 bases from J; bases unmatched to any gene: 9. Looked up from germline, CDR1 is SGHNT and CDR2 is YENEEA.